Listed below are T cell receptor beta chains from one sample, sequenced in a study of blood T cell repertoires in COVID-19. The table came from immunoSEQ multiplex PCR; TCRdb's copy has only in-frame clones and leaves some out. The sample has about 250,000 clones, 70% to 90% seen once. Input material: peripheral blood. Every receptor here comes from a man between 18 and 29 years old with active or convalescent COVID-19. CDR3s leave out the opening cysteine and the closing phenylalanine or tryptophan.

J: TRBJ2-7
V: TRBV19
CDR3: ASSPSGLGSEQY

J: TRBJ2-7
V: TRBV5-1
CDR3: ASSPTWTGAHEQY

J: TRBJ1-1
V: TRBV6-2/TRBV6-3
CDR3: ASSYRTGDRLYVEAF

J: TRBJ1-1
V: TRBV24-1
CDR3: ATSDPGTGNTEAF

J: TRBJ1-2
V: TRBV3-1/TRBV3-2
CDR3: ASSQETDRNYGYT

J: TRBJ1-2
V: TRBV7-2
CDR3: ASSRPGFYGYT

J: TRBJ2-1
V: TRBV5-4
CDR3: ASSDLAGGYYEQF

J: TRBJ2-3
V: TRBV27
CDR3: ASSFLEGGQQY

J: TRBJ2-7
V: TRBV11-2
CDR3: ASSLILYHEQY

J: TRBJ2-7
V: TRBV7-3
CDR3: ASSRTGQGTYEQY

J: TRBJ2-3
V: TRBV11-2
CDR3: ASSFSPAGSPTDTQY

J: TRBJ1-1
V: TRBV10-3
CDR3: AISERGTNTEAF

J: TRBJ2-7
V: TRBV5-1
CDR3: ASSLAESGLAYEQY

J: TRBJ2-1
V: TRBV14
CDR3: ASSQLVYNEQF